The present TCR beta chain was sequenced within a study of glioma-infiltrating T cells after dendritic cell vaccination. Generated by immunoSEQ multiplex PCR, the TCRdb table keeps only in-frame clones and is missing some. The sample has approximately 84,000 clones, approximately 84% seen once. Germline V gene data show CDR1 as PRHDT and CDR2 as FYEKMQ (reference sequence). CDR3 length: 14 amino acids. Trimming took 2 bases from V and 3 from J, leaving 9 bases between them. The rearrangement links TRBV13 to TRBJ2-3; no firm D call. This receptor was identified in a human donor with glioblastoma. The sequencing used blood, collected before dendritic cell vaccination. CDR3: CASSLTPVTDTQYF. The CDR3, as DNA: TGTGCCAGCAGCTTAACACCCGTAACAGATACGCAGTATTTT.